The present entry profiles one TCR beta chain with its context. Its antigen is undetermined. Germline V gene data show CDR1 as DFQATT and CDR2 as SNEGSKA (reference sequence). This CDR3 has 13 residues. V was trimmed by 0 bases and J by 5 bases, leaving 10 bases between them. These data come from a study of vaccination and CD4 T cells after COVID-19. Background on the study: There were six male and four female convalescents, and two of them were Hispanic.

An Oncomine TCR Beta short-read assay was used to sequence the DNA from cultured CD4+ T cells. TCRdb analysed the PCR reads with MiXCR anew, one entry per CDR3 protein. This table has 15,000 to 20,000 distinct CDR3 sequences, roughly 49% appearing once. Noted time point: late sampling 161 to 241 days after vaccination in a few convalescent patients. The sample's treatment: approximately 10-day PBMC culture with coronavirus spike peptide pools or control peptides (ViraFEST assay). This TCR came from a human donor who had recovered from COVID-19. The J gene is TRBJ1-2, the V gene TRBV20-1; D possibly corresponds to TRBD1 (5 bases). The sequencing here drew on CD4+ T cells from blood, cultured in vitro, taken about 7 months after SARS-CoV-2 vaccination. CDR3 amino acids: CSARDRQSYGYTF. CDR3 nucleotides: TGCAGTGCTAGAGACCGACAGTCGTATGGCTACACCTTC.